This TCR beta chain was captured by sequencing in a study of regulatory and conventional T cells in RAG deficiency. Study findings and constraints: In Omenn syndrome, sorted "Tregs" may be peripherally activated cells. Compared with controls, unique Treg TCR beta sequences dropped about 97-fold in Omenn syndrome and CID/AS. Omenn patients showed >80% Treg-Tconv overlap and shorter CDR3 lengths.

Clones were read by immunoSEQ multiplex PCR, and TCRdb kept only the in-frame ones, dropping some. The sample includes around 30,000 clones, about 95% seen only once; the top ten take approximately 0.17%. This CDR3 comprises 14 residues. Germline lookup yields CDR1 SGHAT and CDR2 FQDESV (reference sequence). V lost 3 bases and J lost 1, with 9 bases in between. The sample holds a few counts of this clone. What it recognizes is unknown. Blood CD4+ CD25-low CD127-high conventional T cells supplied the genomic DNA template. The same data also went into a second study, on regulatory T cells. That paper states: Amplification used 52 TRBV primers and 13 TRBJ primers. Patient repertoires had restricted TRB V-J pairs and skewed V and J usage, most in Tregs.

Sequenced: CD25- CD4+ T cells sorted from blood. The clonotype was recovered from a human donor in good health. V gene TRBV11-1 combines with J gene TRBJ1-1; D unclear. CDR3 DNA sequence: TGTGCCAGCAGCTTCACTAGGACGAACACTGAAGCTTTCTTT. It codes for CASSFTRTNTEAFF.